One and the same sample provided the 17 T cell receptor beta chains below, sequenced in a study of shared clonotypes between healthy human individuals. Sequencing was performed with immunoSEQ multiplex PCR; in TCRdb, only in-frame clones are kept and a portion is missing. The table includes hundreds of thousands of clones, roughly 95% detected once. Specimen: naive CD4+ T cells sorted from blood. Noted subset: CD45RA+ positively selected. These receptors all come from a woman in her 30s in good health.

The V call is TRBV12-2, the J call TRBJ1-6; the table assigns TRBD1, which was not confirmed against the DNA. TRBV12-2 is a listed pseudogene. The CDR3 is made up of 15 amino acids. The CDR3 bases are TGTGCAAGTCGCTTAGCTGGGACAGAGAATTCACCCCTCCACTTT. Protein product: CASRLAGTENSPLHF.

CDR3 DNA: TGTGCCAGTAGTATGGGTGGGACAGATAATCAGCCCCAGCATTTT. Its protein product is CASSMGGTDNQPQHF. V usage is TRBV19 and J usage is TRBJ1-5, with 7 bases that match TRBD1. The V gene end was trimmed by 3 bases and the J gene end by 4 bases; junction bases not matched to a gene: 6. Looked up from germline, CDR1 is LNHDA and CDR2 is SQIVND (reference sequence). This CDR3 comprises 15 residues.

V is TRBV6-5 and J is TRBJ2-3, with D possibly being TRBD2 (6 bases). This CDR3 contains 15 residues. V was cut by 5 bases and J by 1 base, with 13 bases left in between. Germline V gene lookup returns CDR1 MNHEY and CDR2 SVGAGI. The CDR3 DNA reads TGTGCCAGCAGTACTGAGCGGGCTCGCACAGATACGCAGTATTTT. It is translated as CASSTERARTDTQYF.

The gene calls are TRBV6-6 and TRBJ2-5; no clear D gene. The germline V and J ends were trimmed by 3 bases and 5 bases, with 19 bases remaining between them. The CDR3 runs to 16 residues. Germline V gives CDR1 MNHNY, CDR2 SVGAGI (reference sequence). The CDR3 sequence: CASSYLVVGSEETQYF. The CDR3 coding sequence is TGTGCCAGCAGTTATCTCGTGGTCGGTTCTGAGGAGACCCAGTACTTC.

This chain uses TRBV5-1 with TRBJ1-1, with D unclear. CDR3 length equals 14 residues. Germline CDR1 SGHRS, CDR2 YFSETQ. Trimming left V 1 base short and J 0 bases short, with 7 bases between. The DNA of the CDR3 is TGCGCCAGCAGCTTGCAGGAGATGAACACTGAAGCTTTCTTT. It is translated as CASSLQEMNTEAFF.

V usage is TRBV7-2 and J usage is TRBJ1-5; TRBD1 is a possible D gene (5 bases). V gave up 3 bases and J gave up 3 bases, with 9 bases separating them. Looked up from germline, CDR1 is SGHTA and CDR2 is FQGNSA. The CDR3 has 14 amino acids. In DNA form, the CDR3 reads TGTGCCAGCAGCTTTTCCGGACACAATCAGCCCCAGCATTTT. This gives the protein CASSFSGHNQPQHF.

The chain employs TRBV11-2 and TRBJ2-1, with unresolved D. V was shortened by 2 bases and J by 11 bases, with 10 bases between the two germline ends. Germline V lookup: CDR1 SGHAT, CDR2 FQNNGV. The CDR3 consists of 12 residues. The CDR3: CASSLTSTQQFF. The CDR3 DNA reads as TGTGCCAGCAGCTTAACGTCTACACAGCAGTTCTTC.

The table lists this clone with a count of one. This chain joins TRBV4-1 and TRBJ2-4; 8 bases line up with TRBD2. Germline values: CDR1 MGHRA, CDR2 YSYEKL. Unmatched junction bases numbered 13, after V lost 0 bases and J lost 9 bases. CDR3 length equals 17 residues. The CDR3 DNA is TGCGCCAGCAGCCAAGAAATGGGGGTAGCGGGACGGGGCATTCAGTACTTC. It specifies CASSQEMGVAGRGIQYF.

The chain employs TRBV7-2 and TRBJ2-7; a weak D match, TRBD1 (7 bases). V shed 5 bases and J shed 3 bases, with 23 bases lying between them. The germline V gene encodes CDR1 SGHTA and CDR2 FQGNSA. The CDR3 is made up of 17 amino acids. As DNA, the CDR3 is TGTGCCAGCAGCCTCCAGGGGGGAGCCCTCACACACTACGAGCAGTACTTC. Amino acid sequence: CASSLQGGALTHYEQYF.

This clone was detected only a few times. The V gene is TRBV2, the J gene TRBJ1-3; D remains unclear. The CDR3 extends over 16 amino acids. CDR1 and CDR2 (germline): SNHLY, FYNNEI. Between the trimmed V and J ends, which lost 4 bases and 0 bases, there was a span of 13 bases. The DNA of the CDR3 is TGTGCCAGCAGTGTAGAGGGCCTCCACTCTGGAAACACCATATATTTT. Its translation: CASSVEGLHSGNTIYF.

The chain links TRBV6-5 to TRBJ2-3; the match to TRBD2 covers 8 bases. From germline, CDR1 is MNHEY and CDR2 SVGAGI. With 6 bases clipped from V and 6 bases from J, the junction kept 11 bases outside the gene matches. The CDR3 has 15 residues. Here the CDR3 reads CASRRLGLAADTQYF. CDR3 nucleotide sequence: TGTGCCAGCAGGCGCCTAGGACTAGCAGCCGATACGCAGTATTTT.

V gene TRBV5-1 combines with J gene TRBJ2-3, with D possibly being TRBD2 (5 bases). Per the germline V gene, CDR1 is SGHRS and CDR2 is YFSETQ. This CDR3 has 13 amino acids. Trimming removed 2 bases at V and 3 bases at J, with 7 bases between. The DNA of the CDR3 is TGCGCCAGCAGCTTTGGGAGAACAGATACGCAGTATTTT. This translates into CASSFGRTDTQYF.

The gene calls are TRBV4-3 and TRBJ2-7; D remains unclear. In germline, CDR1 is LGHNA, CDR2 YSLEER. CDR3 length: 11 residues. V was pared by 0 bases and J by 10 bases, with 7 bases between. In nucleotides, the CDR3 is TGCGCCAGCAGCCAAGATCGACAACAGTACTTC. It codes for CASSQDRQQYF.

The rearrangement uses TRBV28 and TRBJ1-2; 9 nucleotides agree with TRBD1. The CDR3 spans 16 residues. V dropped 4 bases and J dropped 5; count of bases not matched to a gene: 11. Germline CDR1 is MDHEN and CDR2 is SYDVKM. The CDR3 region is CASSSRTGVISYGYTF. The CDR3 bases are TGTGCCAGCAGTTCAAGGACAGGGGTTATTAGTTATGGCTACACCTTC.

V gene TRBV4-2 combines with J gene TRBJ2-5, with 16 positions matching TRBD2. With the DNA end fitting TRBJ2-7 better, the J assignment may be wrong. The CDR3 has 19 residues. Germline V gene data show CDR1 as LGHNA and CDR2 as YNFKEQ. For the CDR3, the DNA is TGTGCCAGCAGCCCTACGACCGGGACTAGCGGGAGGGCCCTCTACGAGCAGTACTTC. Amino acids: CASSPTTGTSGRALYEQYF.

The V gene is TRBV7-8, the J gene TRBJ1-1; D is ambiguous. This CDR3 is built from 13 residues. Germline-derived CDR1 and CDR2 are SGHVS and FQNEAQ. V was trimmed by 1 base and J by 8 bases, leaving 11 bases between them. The CDR3 loop reads CASSLGPKREAFF. CDR3 nucleotide sequence: TGTGCCAGCAGCTTAGGTCCTAAGCGAGAAGCTTTCTTT.

This clone occurred once. The chain couples TRBV19 to TRBJ2-3; tentatively, D is TRBD2 (6 bases). Germline loops: CDR1 LNHDA, CDR2 SQIVND (reference sequence). This CDR3 is built from 13 residues. Trimming left V 11 bases short and J 0 bases short, with 12 bases between. CDR3 nucleotides: TGTGCCGCCGGGCGGGAAAGCACAGATACGCAGTATTTT. This gives the protein CAAGRESTDTQYF.